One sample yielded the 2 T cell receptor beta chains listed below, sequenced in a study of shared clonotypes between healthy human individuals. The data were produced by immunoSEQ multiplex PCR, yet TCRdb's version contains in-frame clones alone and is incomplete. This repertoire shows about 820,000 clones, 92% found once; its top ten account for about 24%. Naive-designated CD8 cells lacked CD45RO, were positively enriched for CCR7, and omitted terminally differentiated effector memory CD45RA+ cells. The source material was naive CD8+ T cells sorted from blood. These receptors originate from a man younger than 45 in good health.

Here the CDR3 reads CASSIRGRADEQFF. CDR3 nucleotides: TGTGCCAGCAGTATAAGGGGGAGGGCCGATGAGCAGTTCTTC. The chain employs TRBV27 and TRBJ2-1, with D tentatively TRBD2 (7 bases). CDR1 and CDR2 (germline): MNHEY, SMNVEV (reference sequence). The V gene lost 5 bases and the J gene lost 8 bases, with 16 bases spanning the gap. The CDR3 contains 14 residues.

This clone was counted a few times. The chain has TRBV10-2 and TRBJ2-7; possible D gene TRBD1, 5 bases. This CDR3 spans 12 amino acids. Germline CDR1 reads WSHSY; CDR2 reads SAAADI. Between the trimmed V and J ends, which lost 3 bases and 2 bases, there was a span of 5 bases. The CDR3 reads CASSDRAYEQYF. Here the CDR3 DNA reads TGCGCCAGCAGTGACAGGGCCTACGAGCAGTACTTC.